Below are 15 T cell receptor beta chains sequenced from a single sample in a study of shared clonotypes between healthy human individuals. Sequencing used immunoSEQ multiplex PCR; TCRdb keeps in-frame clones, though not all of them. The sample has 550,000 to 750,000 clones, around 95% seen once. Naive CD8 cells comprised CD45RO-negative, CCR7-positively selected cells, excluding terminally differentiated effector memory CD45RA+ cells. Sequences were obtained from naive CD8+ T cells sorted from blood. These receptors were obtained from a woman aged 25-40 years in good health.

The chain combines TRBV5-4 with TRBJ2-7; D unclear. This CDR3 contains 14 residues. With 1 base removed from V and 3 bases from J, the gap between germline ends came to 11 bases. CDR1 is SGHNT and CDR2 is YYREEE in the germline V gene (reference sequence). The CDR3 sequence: CASSLTPSNYEQYF. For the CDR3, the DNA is TGTGCCAGCAGCTTGACCCCGTCTAACTACGAGCAGTACTTC.

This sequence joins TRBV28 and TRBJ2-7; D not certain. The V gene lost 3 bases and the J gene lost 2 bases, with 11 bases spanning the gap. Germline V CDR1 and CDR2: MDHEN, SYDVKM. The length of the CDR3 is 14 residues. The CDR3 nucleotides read TGTGCCAGCAGTTTTGGACCCCCCCCCTACGAGCAGTACTTC. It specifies CASSFGPPPYEQYF.

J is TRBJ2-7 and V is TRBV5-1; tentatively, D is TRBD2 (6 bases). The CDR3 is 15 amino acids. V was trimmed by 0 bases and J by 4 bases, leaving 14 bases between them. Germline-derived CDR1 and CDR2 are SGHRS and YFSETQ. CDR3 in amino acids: CASSLVRLAGYEQYF. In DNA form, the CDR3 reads TGCGCCAGCAGCTTGGTACGGCTGGCGGGGTACGAGCAGTACTTC.

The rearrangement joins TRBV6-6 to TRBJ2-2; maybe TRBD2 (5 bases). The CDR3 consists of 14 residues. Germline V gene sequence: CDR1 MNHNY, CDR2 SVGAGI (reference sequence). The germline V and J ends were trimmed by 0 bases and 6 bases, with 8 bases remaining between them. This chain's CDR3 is CASSYSIGAGELFF. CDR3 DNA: TGTGCCAGCAGTTACTCCATCGGGGCCGGGGAGCTGTTTTTT.

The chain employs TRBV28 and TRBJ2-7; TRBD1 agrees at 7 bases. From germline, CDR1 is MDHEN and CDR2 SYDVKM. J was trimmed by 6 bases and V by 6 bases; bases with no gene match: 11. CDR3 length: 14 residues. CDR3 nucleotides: TGTGCCAGCAGACCCGCATACAGGGGCGGCGAGCAGTACTTC. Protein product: CASRPAYRGGEQYF.

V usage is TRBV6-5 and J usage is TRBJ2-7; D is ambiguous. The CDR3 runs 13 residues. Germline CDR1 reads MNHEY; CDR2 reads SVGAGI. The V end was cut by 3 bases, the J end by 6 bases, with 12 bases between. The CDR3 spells CASSYGPTGEQYF. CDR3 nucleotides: TGTGCCAGCAGTTATGGACCGACCGGCGAGCAGTACTTC.

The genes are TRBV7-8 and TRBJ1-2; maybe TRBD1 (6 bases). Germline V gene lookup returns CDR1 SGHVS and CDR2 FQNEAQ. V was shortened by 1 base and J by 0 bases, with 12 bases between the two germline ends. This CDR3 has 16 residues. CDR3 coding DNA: TGTGCCAGCAGCTTAGGTTGGGGGCCTACTAACTATGGCTACACCTTC. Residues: CASSLGWGPTNYGYTF.

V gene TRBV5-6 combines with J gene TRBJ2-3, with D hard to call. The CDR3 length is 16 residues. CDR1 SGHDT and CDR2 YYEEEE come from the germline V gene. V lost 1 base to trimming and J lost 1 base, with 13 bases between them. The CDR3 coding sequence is TGTGCCAGCAGCTTGACCTTGCGGATAGGCACAGATACGCAGTATTTT. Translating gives CASSLTLRIGTDTQYF.

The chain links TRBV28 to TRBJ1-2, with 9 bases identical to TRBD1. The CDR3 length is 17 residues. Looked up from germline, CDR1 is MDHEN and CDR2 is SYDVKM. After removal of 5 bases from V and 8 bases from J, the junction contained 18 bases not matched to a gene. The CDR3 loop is CASSASIYPGTGLGYTF. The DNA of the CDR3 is TGTGCCAGCAGTGCCTCTATATACCCCGGGACAGGGCTGGGCTACACCTTC.

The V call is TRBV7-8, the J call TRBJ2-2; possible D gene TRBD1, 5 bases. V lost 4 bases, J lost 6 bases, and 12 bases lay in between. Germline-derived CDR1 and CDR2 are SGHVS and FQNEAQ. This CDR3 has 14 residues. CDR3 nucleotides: TGTGCCAGCAGCTCAAGGGGTAGGCCCGGGGAGCTGTTTTTT. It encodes CASSSRGRPGELFF.

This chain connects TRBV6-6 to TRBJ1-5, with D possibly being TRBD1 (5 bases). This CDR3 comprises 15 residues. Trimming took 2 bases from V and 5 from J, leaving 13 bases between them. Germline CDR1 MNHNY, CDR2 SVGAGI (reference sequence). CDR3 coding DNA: TGTGCCAGCAGTTACGGCAGGGCGAAGGATCAGCCCCAGCATTTT. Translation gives CASSYGRAKDQPQHF.

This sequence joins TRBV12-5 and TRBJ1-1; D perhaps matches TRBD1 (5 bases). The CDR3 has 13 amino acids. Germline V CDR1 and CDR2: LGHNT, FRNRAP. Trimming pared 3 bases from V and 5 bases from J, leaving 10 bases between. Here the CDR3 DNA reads TGTGCTAGTGGTTTTGACAGTAAGACTGAAGCTTTCTTT. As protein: CASGFDSKTEAFF. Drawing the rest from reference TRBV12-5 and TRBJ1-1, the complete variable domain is DARVTQTPRHKVTEMGQEVTMRCQPILGHNTVFWYRQTMMQGLELLAYFRNRAPLDDSGMPKDRFSAEMPDATLATLKIQPSEPRDSAVYFCASGFDSKTEAFFGQGTRLTVV.

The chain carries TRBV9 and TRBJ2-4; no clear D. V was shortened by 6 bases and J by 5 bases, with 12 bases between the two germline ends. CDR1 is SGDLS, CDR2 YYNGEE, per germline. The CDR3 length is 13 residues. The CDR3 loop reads CASNSDTENIQYF. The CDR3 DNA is TGTGCCAGCAACTCAGACACGGAAAACATTCAGTACTTC. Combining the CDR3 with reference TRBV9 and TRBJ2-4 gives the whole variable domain DSGVTQTPKHLITATGQRVTLRCSPRSGDLSVYWYQQSLDQGLQFLIQYYNGEERAKGNILERFSAQQFPDLHSELNLSSLELGDSALYFCASNSDTENIQYFGAGTRLSVL.

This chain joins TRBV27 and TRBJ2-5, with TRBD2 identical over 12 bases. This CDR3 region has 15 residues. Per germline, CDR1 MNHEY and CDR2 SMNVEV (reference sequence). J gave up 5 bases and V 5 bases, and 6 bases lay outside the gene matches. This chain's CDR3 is CASSMTSGRGETQYF. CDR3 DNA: TGTGCCAGCAGTATGACTAGCGGGAGAGGTGAGACCCAGTACTTC.

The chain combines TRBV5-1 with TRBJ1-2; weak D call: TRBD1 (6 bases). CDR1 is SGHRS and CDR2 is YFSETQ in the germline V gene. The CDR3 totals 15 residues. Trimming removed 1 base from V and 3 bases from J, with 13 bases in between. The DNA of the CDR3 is TGCGCCAGCAGCTTGTCACAGGGAGTCGACTATGGCTACACCTTC. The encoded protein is CASSLSQGVDYGYTF.